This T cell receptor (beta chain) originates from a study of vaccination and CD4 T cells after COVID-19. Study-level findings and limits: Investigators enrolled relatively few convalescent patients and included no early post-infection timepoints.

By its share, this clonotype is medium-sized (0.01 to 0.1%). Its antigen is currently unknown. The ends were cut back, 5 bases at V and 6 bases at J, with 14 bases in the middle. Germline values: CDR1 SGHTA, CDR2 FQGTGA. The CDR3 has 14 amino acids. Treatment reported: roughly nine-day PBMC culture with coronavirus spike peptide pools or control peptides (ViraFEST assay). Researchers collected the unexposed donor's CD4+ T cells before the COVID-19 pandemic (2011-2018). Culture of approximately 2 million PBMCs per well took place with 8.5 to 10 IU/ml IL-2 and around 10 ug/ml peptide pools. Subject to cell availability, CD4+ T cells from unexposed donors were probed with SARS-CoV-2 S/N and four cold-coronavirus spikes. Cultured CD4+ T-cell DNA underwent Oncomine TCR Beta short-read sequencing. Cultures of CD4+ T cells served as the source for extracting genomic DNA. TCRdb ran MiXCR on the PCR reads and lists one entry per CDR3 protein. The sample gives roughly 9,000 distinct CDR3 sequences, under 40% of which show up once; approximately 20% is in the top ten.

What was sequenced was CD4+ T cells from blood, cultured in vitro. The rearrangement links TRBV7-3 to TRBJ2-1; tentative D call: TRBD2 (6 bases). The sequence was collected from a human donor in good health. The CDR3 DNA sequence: TGTGCCAGCAGCGTCTTTAGCGGACCCAATGAGCAGTTCTTC. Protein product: CASSVFSGPNEQFF.